This T cell receptor beta chain was sequenced in a study of blood T cell repertoires in COVID-19. Generated by immunoSEQ multiplex PCR, the TCRdb table keeps only in-frame clones and is missing some. The sample lists roughly 180,000 clones; 76% were seen once. The V end lost 5 bases, the J end lost 9 bases, and 13 bases lay between the germline ends. Germline CDR1 and CDR2: SEHNR and FQNEAQ (reference sequence). The CDR3 length is 12 residues. The rearrangement uses TRBV7-9 and TRBJ1-1; D is undetermined. Material: peripheral blood. This clonotype was sampled from a woman between 50 and 59 years old with active or convalescent COVID-19. As DNA, the CDR3 is TGTGCCAGCAGCCCCCCCGACGGGAAAGCTTTCTTT. Translating gives CASSPPDGKAFF.